One and the same sample provided the 16 T cell receptor beta chains below, sequenced in a study of blood T cell repertoires in COVID-19. Only in-frame clones appear in the TCRdb table, and some are missing; sequencing was by immunoSEQ multiplex PCR. The repertoire has about 60,000 clones, about two thirds of them found once; the top ten carry 4% to 5%. Sequenced sample: peripheral blood. These receptors were collected from a woman in her 70s with COVID-19, enrolled during active disease.

The chain links TRBV2 to TRBJ2-5; D may be TRBD2 (5 bases). From germline, CDR1 is SNHLY and CDR2 FYNNEI. The CDR3 length is 14 residues. V was shortened by 7 bases and J by 1 base, with 13 bases between the two germline ends. In nucleotides, the CDR3 is TGTGCCAGCACCCAAGGGAGTATCCAAGAGACCCAGTACTTC. It specifies CASTQGSIQETQYF.

The chain recombines TRBV3-1 (or the pseudogene TRBV3-2) with TRBJ1-2; 9 bases agree with TRBD1. V was pared by 3 bases and J by 7 bases, with 9 bases of the junction left unmatched. Germline V gene lookup returns CDR1 LGHDT and CDR2 YNNKEL (reference sequence). The CDR3 has 15 amino acids. Written as DNA, the CDR3 is TGTGCCAGCAGCCATCTCCGGGACAGGGAGGCTGGCTACACCTTC. It yields the protein CASSHLRDREAGYTF.

The CDR3 region is CASSPRGGGLQETQYF. The CDR3 DNA reads as TGTGCCAGTAGTCCCCGCGGCGGGGGCCTCCAAGAGACCCAGTACTTC. The V and J genes are TRBV19 and TRBJ2-5; D is possibly TRBD2 (7 bases). CDR3 length: 16 amino acids. Germline CDR1 and CDR2: LNHDA and SQIVND (reference sequence). Between the trimmed V and J ends, which lost 5 bases and 1 base, there was a span of 17 bases.

J is TRBJ2-7 and V is TRBV6-1; D gene uncertain. The CDR3 has 14 amino acids. Trimming removed 1 base from V and 0 bases from J, with 7 bases in between. Germline loops: CDR1 MNHNS, CDR2 SASEGT. Here the CDR3 DNA reads TGTGCCAGCAGTGAAGGTGTAGCCTCCTACGAGCAGTACGTC. Amino acid sequence: CASSEGVASYEQYV.

This clone was seen only a few times. This chain connects TRBV13 to TRBJ2-2; 11 bases line up with TRBD1. The CDR3 consists of 14 residues. Trimming cost V 5 bases and J 5 bases; bases outside gene matches: 1. Germline-derived CDR1 and CDR2 are PRHDT and FYEKMQ (reference sequence). The CDR3 loop reads CASSRDRGTGELFF. CDR3 DNA: TGTGCCAGCAGCCGGGACAGGGGGACCGGGGAGCTGTTTTTT.

This chain connects TRBV6-4 to TRBJ2-1, with 10 bases identical to TRBD2. The ends lost 3 bases at V and 4 bases at J; junction bases unmatched: 9. The germline V gene has CDR1 MRHNA and CDR2 SNTAGT. The CDR3 contains 17 residues. The chain's CDR3 is CASSEGSGGATYNEQFF. In nucleotides, the CDR3 is TGTGCCAGCAGTGAGGGGAGCGGGGGGGCAACATACAATGAGCAGTTCTTC.

The chain joins TRBV5-1 to TRBJ1-4; D is undetermined. The CDR3 sequence is 14 residues long. Trimming left V 0 bases short and J 5 bases short, with 8 bases between. Germline CDR1 and CDR2: SGHRS and YFSETQ. The CDR3 DNA follows: TGCGCCAGCAGCTTGGGGACTCAAAATGAAAAACTGTTTTTT. Translating it yields CASSLGTQNEKLFF.

V and J are TRBV7-2 and TRBJ1-5, with TRBD1 identical over 11 bases. V dropped 1 base and J dropped 6; count of bases not matched to a gene: 2. This CDR3 has 15 residues. Germline-derived CDR1 and CDR2 are SGHTA and FQGNSA. CDR3 in DNA: TGTGCCAGCAGCTTAGAAGGGACAGGGGGTCAGCCCCAGCATTTT. Translation gives CASSLEGTGGQPQHF.

This clone has ten or more counts. The gene calls are TRBV5-4 and TRBJ2-5; 7 bases are shared with TRBD2. Germline V gene lookup returns CDR1 SGHNT and CDR2 YYREEE (reference sequence). The CDR3 covers 16 residues. With V trimmed by 4 bases and J by 4 bases, 13 bases remained unmatched. In DNA form, the CDR3 reads TGTGCCAGCAGCCCCCGGGGCGGGAGAGGGGTAGAGACCCAGTACTTC. This gives the protein CASSPRGGRGVETQYF.

The J gene is TRBJ2-7, the V gene TRBV6-5; perhaps TRBD2 as D (5 bases). This CDR3 is 12 amino acids long. Trimming stripped 9 bases from V and 7 bases from J, with 16 bases between. Germline CDR1 MNHEY, CDR2 SVGAGI. CDR3 nucleotide sequence: TGTGCCAGTTCCCCGGGCGGAGGTGAGCAGTACGTC. Translating gives CASSPGGGEQYV.

DNA for the CDR3: TGTGCCAGCAGCCCGAACGGAGAGCTATGGGAGCTGTTTTTT. Its protein is CASSPNGELWELFF. This chain joins TRBV3-1 (or the pseudogene TRBV3-2) and TRBJ2-2; no definite D call. The CDR3 loop spans 14 amino acids. V was clipped by 4 bases and J by 9 bases, with 15 bases between them. Germline loops: CDR1 LGHDT, CDR2 YNNKEL (reference sequence).

The chain joins TRBV4-3 to TRBJ2-1, with 11 bases fitting TRBD2. V lost 3 bases, J lost 5 bases, and 6 bases stayed unmatched. Germline CDR1 is LGHNA and CDR2 is YSLEER. The CDR3 sequence is 16 residues long. The CDR3 bases are TGCGCCAGCAGCCATGCCGGGACTAGCGGACACAATGAGCAGTTCTTC. It encodes CASSHAGTSGHNEQFF.

J is TRBJ2-1 and V is TRBV7-8, with 10 bases lining up with TRBD1. Losses at the gene ends were 5 bases for V and 2 bases for J; bases not matched to a gene: 9. The CDR3 totals 17 residues. Per germline, CDR1 SGHVS and CDR2 FQNEAQ. CDR3 nucleotides: TGTGCCAGCAGCCCAGGGACAGGGGCGAACCCCTACAATGAGCAGTTCTTC. This sequence encodes CASSPGTGANPYNEQFF. The entire variable domain, with the rest obtained from reference TRBV7-8 and TRBJ2-1, is as follows: GAGVSQSPRYKVAKRGQDVALRCDPISGHVSLFWYQQALGQGPEFLTYFQNEAQLDKSGLPSDRFFAERPEGSVSTLKIQRTQQEDSAVYLCASSPGTGANPYNEQFFGPGTRLTVL.

V gene TRBV11-2 combines with J gene TRBJ1-5; a weak D match, TRBD1 (6 bases). Trimming shortened V by 6 bases and J by 2 bases, and 14 bases separated the two germline ends. This CDR3 contains 15 residues. Germline CDR1 reads SGHAT; CDR2 reads FQNNGV. CDR3 sequence (DNA): TGTGCCAGCAGTAACGGGACAATTGGCAATCAGCCCCAGCATTTT. It translates to CASSNGTIGNQPQHF.

The gene calls are TRBV6-6 and TRBJ1-5; TRBD1 matches 10 bases. The CDR3 runs 16 residues. Germline trimming cut 5 bases from V and 4 bases from J; bases unmatched to any gene: 8. Germline CDR1 MNHNY, CDR2 SVGAGI (reference sequence). The CDR3 DNA follows: TGTGCCAGCAGTCGAGGGACAGGGGTTAAAAATCAGCCCCAGCATTTT. Its translation is CASSRGTGVKNQPQHF.

This chain links TRBV3-1 (or the pseudogene TRBV3-2) with TRBJ2-5; 10 nucleotides match TRBD2. Germline assignment: CDR1 LGHDT and CDR2 YNNKEL (reference sequence). After removal of 4 bases from V and 2 bases from J, the junction contained 1 base not matched to a gene. This CDR3 has 14 amino acids. DNA of the CDR3: TGTGCCAGCAGCCCTAGCGGGAGACAAGAGACCCAGTACTTC. Translation gives CASSPSGRQETQYF.